This record covers a single T cell receptor (beta chain). Its antigen is as yet unknown. Clones were read by immunoSEQ multiplex PCR, and TCRdb kept only the in-frame ones, dropping some. The table lists about 2.5 million clones, roughly 92% of them singletons. The data are from a study of shared clonotypes between healthy human individuals. Across the whole study: Each donor's CD8 memory used one plate, CD8 naive two, each CD4 subset three. Study observations and caveats: Clonotype sharing among donors likely depends on sequencing depth.

The V end was cut by 7 bases, the J end by 3 bases, with 6 bases between. The CDR3 consists of 11 residues. CDR1 and CDR2 from the germline V gene are SNHLY and FYNNEI. V is TRBV2 and J is TRBJ1-1; D not resolved. The source of this sequence is a man younger than 35 in good health. Some clones in this sample may be carry-over from other donors' samples. Sequencing was done on a sample of naive CD4+ T cells from PBMCs. Subset in this sample: CD45RA+ positively selected. Here the CDR3 DNA reads TGTGCCAGCACCCTCTACACTGAAGCTTTCTTT. It is translated as CASTLYTEAFF.